This TCR beta chain comes out of a study of cytomegalovirus exposure and HLA in healthy donors (TCRdb year 2017). Regarding the complete study: An earlier analysis of approximately 600 of the donors reported 276 Gb of sequence data and 117 million unique TCR beta sequences from some 180 million T cells. In the later analysis, no new phenotypic data were used to find candidate immune exposures; instead, reliance was placed on TCR beta sequences and their occurrence across donors. The study aimed to test whether cataloging public T cell receptors could reveal signatures of past pathogen exposure. The number of donors typed differed by locus, with about 629-630 for A, B, C, DRB1 and DQB1, approximately 500 for DQA1, 606 for DPA1, and over 400 for DPB1. Five DR-DQ haplotypes were handled as single units for association and clustering, since linkage in the cohort was strong. Across about 380 genotyped donors of the cohort, an average of approximately 200,000 unique TCR beta nucleotide sequences per donor were sequenced, and roughly 17% of those sequences were non-productive. The T cell repertoires of under 750 subjects were profiled by immunosequencing and related to cytomegalovirus serostatus. About 330 gigabases of sequencing data and 75 million to 85 million unique TCR sequences made up an early release that covered some 640 HLA-typed donors. Every discovery cohort repertoire had been produced on one sequencing platform. The genetic ancestry cluster associated with self-reported Caucasian donors included about four fifths of the roughly 410 genotyped donors. High-throughput TCR immunosequencing, statistical association of individual TCRs with disease status, and machine learning were combined to predict cytomegalovirus infection status. A later analysis re-examined previously published TCR beta repertoires from about 700 donors and added high-resolution HLA genotyping to investigate patterns of TCR occurrence. An earlier analysis of 587 of the donors used high-throughput TCR beta sequencing to judge whether each TCR beta V gene segment behaved as functional or pseudogenic. Donor age, sex, ethnicity and CMV serostatus were collected together with the repertoire data. In a later genetic analysis, genome-wide SNP genotypes for about 65% of the 666 donors were used, and that subset was treated as a discovery cohort. Along with the roughly 700-subject first cohort, a separate validation cohort of around 110 different subjects was used. Class I and class II HLA loci were covered by the typing at four-digit resolution. Findings and caveats that apply to the study as a whole: HLA typing was unavailable for some donors at each locus, so association tests used only the typed subset. In a later analysis, several top co-occurrence clusters were reported to appear linked to parvovirus B19, influenza, CMV and Epstein-Barr virus. Linkage disequilibrium might explain the correlated functional status among segregating V segments, but an unknown experimental factor could not be ruled out. Some IMGT-functional V segments, including TRBV6-2 and TRBV6-3, could not be told apart with the 87-base-pair reads, so those segments were excluded. In a later analysis, HLA-associated TCR beta chains were found to be more clonally expanded and to have lower generation probabilities than equally common non-associated chains. A further reported finding was that TCR beta sequences accurately predicted the HLA-A and HLA-B alleles for most subjects in the first cohort. Sequencing depth was assumed to be roughly uniform across donors in the presence/absence analyses, though that assumption may not hold. In a later genetic analysis, a missense DCLRE1C variant was associated with V-gene and J-gene trimming of TCR beta chains, and the association was replicated in an independent cohort. Assigning TCR associations to individual alleles was difficult when HLA alleles, especially DR and DQ, strongly co-occurred. While some public TCRs were present in many individuals, most TCR sequences turned up only very rarely across donors. In this cohort, only TCR beta chains were sequenced, and detectable features were limited by the absence of alpha or paired-chain data. A later genetic analysis reported fewer N-insertions in productive TCRs among donors in an Asian-associated ancestry cluster than the roughly 690-donor mean. In the study, around 150 TCR beta chains were listed as associated with cytomegalovirus. Because counts were too low, some 16 rarely observed V segments, including chromosome 9 orphons, were excluded from the earlier analysis of some 590 of the donors. An earlier analysis of around 540 of the donors showed that most TCR beta V segments appeared in productive rearrangements either about 90% or about 30% of the time, which broadly matched IMGT annotations. CMV serostatus was the only immune exposure information available for the cohort. A cluster of highly shared sequence variants was judged likely to represent a technical artifact of the sequencing pipeline. According to the authors, the approach could potentially be generalized to other disease states and immunological phenotypes. Specific HLA alleles were associated with 15,000 to 20,000 TCR beta sequences at a false discovery rate of 0.05 in a later analysis. In a later analysis, TCR association rates were found to vary across HLA loci, with the most associated TCRs seen for DRB1 alleles and the fewest for HLA-C alleles. Three of the identified cytomegalovirus-associated TCR beta chains were confirmed in vitro to be specific for cytomegalovirus antigens. A later analysis found that most CMV-associated TCR beta chains appeared HLA-restricted, with HLA associations seemingly driven largely by CMV exposure. The classifier was reported to diagnose cytomegalovirus status with high specificity and sensitivity in both the original cohort and the validation cohort.

Inclusive of the bounding cysteine and phenylalanine, the CDR3 is 14 residues long. This entry keeps only the CDR3 DNA: 42 bases, framed from base 1. CDR1 SGHTA and CDR2 FQGNSA are derived from the germline V gene. Relative to germline, V is missing 5 bases and J is missing 5 bases, with 8 bases of the junction outside any gene match. In total, just over 650 healthy bone marrow donors made up the cohort. At the time of sampling, all cohort members were nominally healthy, though unrecorded immune exposures were likely present. The donor tested CMV seropositive and was one of the 289 seropositive cohort members. Each donor provided a peripheral blood sample, and peripheral blood mononuclear cells were used for TCR beta sequencing. Genomic DNA extraction from the blood cell samples was performed with the Qiagen DNeasy Blood Extraction Kit. Points on this clone: The target of this receptor is not known. No per-base quality is available; no much larger clone lies one base away.

The library was generated by the immunoSEQ multiplex PCR assay. The multiplex PCR relied on a mix of 60 forward primers for TCR Vbeta segments and 13 reverse primers for TCR Jbeta segments. Amplification of the CDR3 region of rearranged TCR beta genes was performed with a multiplex PCR assay on genomic DNA. The Illumina HiSeq System was used to sequence the amplified TCR beta libraries as 87-base-pair reads. In the original analysis: In a later analysis, some 80 million unique TCR beta chains were counted across the 650 to 750 repertoires, and roughly 10 million of these chains were shared by at least two donors. To remove PCR and sequencing errors, raw reads were error-corrected and collapsed into unique sequences using a nearest-neighbor algorithm that merged closely related sequences. Alignment of CDR3 sequences to IMGT reference sequences was used to assign V, D and J gene segments. For a sequence to be retained, a match of at least six nucleotides to both a V gene segment and a J gene segment was required. Rearrangements were called productive when the CDR3 lacked stop codons and stayed in frame with V and J; all others were non-productive. Following IMGT convention, CDR3 was defined as the stretch from the second conserved V-encoded cysteine up to the conserved J-encoded phenylalanine. The earlier analysis of about 570 of the donors excluded any sequence lacking an unambiguous match to a single V gene segment. An earlier analysis of fewer than 750 of the donors classified V segments as functional when productive rearrangements were above 56.7% and as segregating when the standard deviation between donors was above 5%. A statistical classification framework was built to diagnose cytomegalovirus status from the catalog of TCR beta chain sequences. In a later analysis, V and J genes were assigned by comparing TCR nucleotide sequences against IMGT/GENE-DB human TR gene sequences. A later analysis assigned CDR3 sequences and most-parsimonious VDJ recombination scenarios with the TCRdist pipeline. A later analysis defined each TCR beta chain by its CDR3 amino acid sequence plus V-gene family, and excluded reads lacking a unique V-gene family. In a later analysis, around 650 highly shared, low-generation-probability nucleotide sequences were removed to address suspected cross-contamination and a sequencing artifact. In a later analysis, a clonal expansion index for each public chain was calculated from normalized within-repertoire ranks of inferred template counts. Generation probabilities in a later analysis came from a VDJ recombination model fitted to out-of-frame rearrangements, and those results were checked against IGoR. In a later analysis, hypergeometric tests were used to score TCR-TCR, TCR-HLA and TCR-CMV co-occurrence, with a repertoire-size bias correction applied to TCR pairs. False discovery rates were estimated in a later analysis by permuting HLA or CMV assignments 20 times. In a later analysis, co-occurring TCRs were grouped using DBSCAN, and TCRdist sequence similarity was added for clustering within HLA-allele-positive subsets. For co-occurrence clustering, repertoires with fewer than 30,000 or more than 120,000 public chains were excluded, along with roughly 5 repertoires with anomalous nucleotide sharing. The immuneACCESS repertoire file appears here via TCRdb, limited to in-frame rearrangements. These files lack a portion of the clones; in checked studies, under half of the deficit traces to unresolved V genes, and the cause of the others is not known. The DNA was the basis for D and trimming; V, J and clone size are from that table. The sample table records approximately 190,000 clones; approximately 80% of these occur just once. The top ten clonotypes cover about 3.4% of the sample.

The V and J genes are TRBV7-2 and TRBJ2-5; TRBD2 agrees with 7 junctional bases. This sequence was found in a man aged 35-49 years in good health and CMV-seropositive. The sample taken for sequencing was PBMCs. CDR3 loop: CASSRVGGVETQYF. The sequenced DNA: TGTGCCAGCAGCCGGGTGGGGGGGGTGGAGACCCAGTACTTC.